The 30 T cell receptor beta chains listed next were all sequenced from one sample in a study of cytomegalovirus exposure and HLA in healthy donors. This PCR relied on a set of 60 Vbeta primers and 13 Jbeta primers. The table came from immunoSEQ multiplex PCR; TCRdb's copy has only in-frame clones and leaves some out. The data contain approximately 100,000 clones, around two thirds of them singletons. Source material: PBMCs. Receptors were obtained from a man aged 25 to 45 in good health and CMV-seropositive.

The CDR3 protein is CASSKGQGNHEQYF. The CDR3 nucleotides read TGTGCCAGCAGTAAGGGACAGGGGAACCACGAGCAGTACTTC. The rearrangement links TRBV25-1 to TRBJ2-7, with 10 bases that match TRBD1. CDR1 is MGHDK and CDR2 is SYGVNS in the germline V gene. Trimming removed 5 bases from V and 5 bases from J; junction bases left unmatched: 6. The CDR3 runs to 14 residues.

The genes are TRBV2 and TRBJ1-6; 10 bases match TRBD1. The CDR3 totals 16 residues. Germline trimming cut 0 bases from V and 7 bases from J; bases unmatched to any gene: 3. The germline V gene has CDR1 SNHLY and CDR2 FYNNEI. CDR3 amino acids: CASSEAGQGYNSPLHF. As DNA, the CDR3 is TGTGCCAGCAGTGAAGCGGGACAGGGGTACAATTCACCCCTCCACTTT.

The CDR3 bases are TGTGCCAGTAGTATTGGAATCGGAGGTACTGAAGCTTTCTTT. Protein product: CASSIGIGGTEAFF. The chain carries TRBV19 and TRBJ1-1; D gene unclear. The CDR3 covers 14 residues. V dropped 3 bases and J dropped 5 bases, with 13 bases sitting between them. Per the germline V gene, CDR1 is LNHDA and CDR2 is SQIVND (reference sequence).

This clone has just a few counts. The chain recombines TRBV2 with TRBJ2-2, with TRBD2 as a possible D gene (8 bases). Germline-derived CDR1 and CDR2 are SNHLY and FYNNEI. The V gene lost 2 bases and the J gene lost 7 bases, with 14 bases spanning the gap. CDR3 length: 15 amino acids. DNA for the CDR3: TGTGCCAGCAGTGAATCGGGAGGGGGCAACGGGGAGCTGTTTTTT. As protein: CASSESGGGNGELFF.

This clone was seen a few times. The J gene is TRBJ2-5, the V gene TRBV29-1; D is ambiguous. V was pared by 0 bases and J by 12 bases, with 17 bases between. Germline V gene data show CDR1 as SQVTM and CDR2 as ANQGSEA. The CDR3 length is 13 residues. CDR3 protein: CSVEDTVGLREYF. In DNA form, the CDR3 reads TGCAGCGTTGAAGACACAGTGGGTTTACGCGAGTACTTC. Using reference TRBV29-1 and TRBJ2-5 for the parts outside the CDR3, the full variable domain is SAVISQKPSRDICQRGTSLTIQCQVDSQVTMMFWYRQQPGQSLTLIATANQGSEATYESGFVIDKFPISRPNLTFSTLTVSNMSPEDSSIYLCSVEDTVGLREYFGPGTRLLVL.

This rearrangement joins TRBV6-5 to TRBJ1-5, with 7 bases identical to TRBD1. Per germline, CDR1 MNHEY and CDR2 SVGAGI. J was trimmed by 8 bases and V by 5 bases; bases with no gene match: 6. The CDR3 loop spans 13 amino acids. The CDR3 coding sequence is TGTGCCAGCAGTCACCGGGACAGCAAGCCCCAGCATTTT. Translating it yields CASSHRDSKPQHF.

This sequence joins TRBV10-1 and TRBJ2-2; a weak D match, TRBD2 (6 bases). Germline assignment: CDR1 WNHNN and CDR2 SYGVQD (reference sequence). Between the trimmed V and J ends, which lost 3 bases and 4 bases, there was a span of 15 bases. The length of the CDR3 is 16 residues. The CDR3 here is CASSDSVWGGTGELFF. The CDR3 region has the DNA TGCGCCAGCAGTGATTCCGTCTGGGGAGGCACCGGGGAGCTGTTTTTT.

This clone was found a few times. The CDR3: CASSLGGPNIQYF. DNA for the CDR3: TGTGCCAGCAGCTTAGGGGGCCCGAACATTCAGTACTTC. The V and J genes are TRBV7-8 and TRBJ2-4; the D gene is possibly TRBD1 (5 bases). The CDR3 sequence is 13 residues long. Germline V gene sequence: CDR1 SGHVS, CDR2 FQNEAQ. Trimming removed 1 base at V and 7 bases at J, with 8 bases between.

The rearrangement joins TRBV6-5 to TRBJ2-5; D might be TRBD1 (5 bases). Germline V gene lookup returns CDR1 MNHEY and CDR2 SVGAGI. The CDR3 is made up of 13 amino acids. Between the trimmed V and J ends, which lost 6 bases and 7 bases, there was a span of 15 bases. CDR3 amino acids: CASSPGPTGTQYF. For the CDR3, the DNA is TGTGCCAGCAGCCCTGGGCCCACAGGGACCCAGTACTTC.

V gene TRBV10-3 combines with J gene TRBJ2-5; the D gene is possibly TRBD2 (6 bases). V was pared by 5 bases and J by 3 bases, with 13 bases between. Germline loops: CDR1 ENHRY, CDR2 SYGVKD. The CDR3 totals 14 residues. The CDR3: CAISLRGVEETQYF. CDR3 coding DNA: TGTGCCATCAGTCTTCGCGGGGTGGAAGAGACCCAGTACTTC.

The J gene is TRBJ1-5, the V gene TRBV6-5, with a possible D match to TRBD1 (5 bases). The CDR3 covers 14 residues. Germline-derived CDR1 and CDR2 are MNHEY and SVGAGI. The V and J ends lost 5 bases and 4 bases respectively, with 12 bases between them. CDR3 coding DNA: TGTGCCAGCAGTCGGGCGGGGGGAAATCAGCCCCAGCATTTT. Residues: CASSRAGGNQPQHF.

This sequence joins TRBV5-6 and TRBJ2-7, with a possible D match to TRBD2 (6 bases). The CDR3 contains 14 residues. Germline V CDR1 and CDR2: SGHDT, YYEEEE. V lost 0 bases to trimming and J lost 3 bases, with 10 bases between them. CDR3 protein: CASSLVWGDYEQYF. CDR3 in DNA: TGTGCCAGCAGCTTGGTTTGGGGGGACTACGAGCAGTACTTC.

This clone was found a few times. The V and J genes are TRBV9 and TRBJ2-1; TRBD2 aligns across 7 bases. The V gene's germline CDR1 is SGDLS and CDR2 YYNGEE. The V and J ends lost 4 bases and 7 bases, in that order; junction bases with no gene match: 8. This CDR3 has 14 amino acids. The CDR3 region has the DNA TGTGCCAGCAGCCCCCGACTAGCACTTAATGAGCAGTTCTTC. This sequence encodes CASSPRLALNEQFF.

The V and J genes are TRBV2 and TRBJ2-5; 9 bases are a match to TRBD1. From germline, CDR1 is SNHLY and CDR2 FYNNEI. The CDR3 contains 13 residues. The junction had 4 bases not matched to a gene; V was cut back by 6 bases and J by 5 bases. The CDR3 sequence: CASRQTGGETQYF. The CDR3 DNA follows: TGTGCCAGCAGACAGACAGGGGGGGAGACCCAGTACTTC.

This clone was seen a handful of times. This chain uses TRBV9 with TRBJ2-7, with 7 bases aligning to TRBD1. V was clipped by 4 bases and J by 2 bases; unmatched bases: 9. Germline lookup yields CDR1 SGDLS and CDR2 YYNGEE. The CDR3 runs to 15 residues. CDR3 bases: TGTGCCAGCAGCACAACCCCGGGACAGACCTACGAGCAGTACTTC. It codes for CASSTTPGQTYEQYF.

The chain combines TRBV6-6 with TRBJ1-5; D uncertain. The V and J ends lost 6 bases and 1 base respectively, with 4 bases between them. The V gene's germline CDR1 is MNHNY and CDR2 SVGAGI (reference sequence). The CDR3 is made up of 12 amino acids. The chain's CDR3 is CASSQSNQPQHF. The CDR3 coding sequence is TGTGCCAGCAGCCAGAGCAATCAGCCCCAGCATTTT.

Comments on this clone: Other DNA sequences within the sample encode an identical CDR3. The V and J genes are TRBV21-1 and TRBJ1-3; the table assigns TRBD1, which was not confirmed against the DNA. TRBV21-1 is a pseudogene locus. The CDR3 runs to 16 residues. The CDR3 DNA reads as TGTGCCAGCAGCAAAGGATCGGCAGGGGGCCAAAACACCATATATTTT. Translation: CASSKGSAGGQNTIYF.

This rearrangement joins TRBV5-1 to TRBJ1-4; 11 bases are shared with TRBD1. The length of the CDR3 is 16 residues. After removal of 4 bases from V and 0 bases from J, the junction contained 2 bases not matched to a gene. The germline V gene encodes CDR1 SGHRS and CDR2 YFSETQ. The CDR3 sequence: CASSLGQGATNEKLFF. The CDR3 DNA reads as TGCGCCAGCAGCCTGGGACAGGGGGCAACTAATGAAAAACTGTTTTTT.

The chain employs TRBV6-5 and TRBJ1-5, with D possibly matching TRBD1 (5 bases). Germline V gene lookup returns CDR1 MNHEY and CDR2 SVGAGI. Trimming shortened V by 2 bases and J by 6 bases, and 14 bases separated the two germline ends. This CDR3 comprises 15 residues. The CDR3 loop is CASSYQGGGGQPQHF. The CDR3 region has the DNA TGTGCCAGCAGTTACCAGGGCGGGGGTGGTCAGCCCCAGCATTTT.

J is TRBJ1-6 and V is TRBV27; D ambiguous. The CDR3 length is 13 residues. Germline loops: CDR1 MNHEY, CDR2 SMNVEV (reference sequence). V lost 6 bases and J lost 9, with 12 bases in between. The CDR3 DNA is TGTGCCAGCAGCCAACGCGACACTTCACCCCTCCACTTT. This codes for CASSQRDTSPLHF.

This chain links TRBV19 with TRBJ1-4; 10 nucleotides line up with TRBD1. CDR1 LNHDA and CDR2 SQIVND come from the germline V gene (reference sequence). V shed 5 bases and J 7 bases; nucleotides not matched to a gene: 7. This CDR3 comprises 15 residues. The CDR3 region has the DNA TGTGCCAGTAGTGATACCGGGACAGGGGCTGAAAAACTGTTTTTT. Protein product: CASSDTGTGAEKLFF.

V and J are TRBV27 and TRBJ1-2; D ambiguous. The CDR3 contains 13 residues. Trimming shortened V by 5 bases and J by 8 bases, and 15 bases separated the two germline ends. CDR1 and CDR2 from the germline V gene are MNHEY and SMNVEV (reference sequence). The CDR3 region has the DNA TGTGCCAGCAGTCCCGGCGGGTTTTACGGCTACACCTTC. Translated: CASSPGGFYGYTF.

The gene calls are TRBV2 and TRBJ1-1; 7 bases map to TRBD1. V lost 5 bases to trimming and J lost 3 bases; unmatched junction nucleotides: 9. The CDR3 contains 15 residues. CDR1 and CDR2 (germline): SNHLY, FYNNEI. CDR3 DNA: TGTGCCAGCAGTCCCCCGGGACAGAGGGACACTGAAGCTTTCTTT. It yields the protein CASSPPGQRDTEAFF.

The CDR3 nucleotides are TGTGCCAGCAGTGCAGCGGGACTCAGAAACACCATATATTTT. It specifies CASSAAGLRNTIYF. The chain employs TRBV25-1 and TRBJ1-3; weak D call: TRBD1 (5 bases). This CDR3 has 14 amino acids. Germline CDR1 MGHDK, CDR2 SYGVNS. Trimming took 4 bases from V and 5 from J, leaving 12 bases between them.

The rearrangement uses TRBV25-1 and TRBJ2-2, with a weak D call TRBD1 (6 bases). The CDR3 consists of 15 residues. V shed 6 bases and J shed 2 bases, with 13 bases lying between them. From germline, CDR1 is MGHDK and CDR2 SYGVNS. The CDR3 region is CASRKQGINTGELFF. In DNA form, the CDR3 reads TGTGCCAGCAGGAAACAGGGAATCAACACCGGGGAGCTGTTTTTT.

The genes are TRBV6-5 and TRBJ1-2; 7 bases match TRBD1. CDR3 length: 13 residues. CDR1 MNHEY and CDR2 SVGAGI come from the germline V gene. The J segment lost 5 bases and the V segment lost 9 bases, leaving 9 bases of the junction unmatched. The CDR3 nucleotides are TGTGCCAGTGATCCTGGGACAGTGTATGGCTACACCTTC. The encoded protein is CASDPGTVYGYTF.

The chain carries TRBV5-4 and TRBJ1-1; 8 bases map to TRBD1. The CDR3 has 14 residues. The germline V gene has CDR1 SGHNT and CDR2 YYREEE (reference sequence). After removal of 3 bases from V and 4 bases from J, the junction contained 5 bases not matched to a gene. The chain's CDR3 is CASSSGQGGTEAFF. The DNA for the CDR3 is TGTGCCAGCAGCTCAGGACAGGGAGGCACTGAAGCTTTCTTT. Based on the CDR3 plus reference TRBV5-4 and TRBJ1-1, the full variable domain is ETGVTQSPTHLIKTRGQQVTLRCSSQSGHNTVSWYQQALGQGPQFIFQYYREEENGRGNFPPRFSGLQFPNYSSELNVNALELDDSALYLCASSSGQGGTEAFFGQGTRLTVV.

There are a few counts of this clone. This chain joins TRBV21-1 and TRBJ1-1; the table gives TRBD1 as D, unverified against the DNA. TRBV21-1 is classified as a pseudogene. This CDR3 is built from 14 residues. CDR3 nucleotides: TGTGCCAGCATTGGGACAGGAGCGAACACTGAAGCTTTCTTT. It translates to CASIGTGANTEAFF.

The chain is built from TRBV7-3 and TRBJ2-7, with D unresolved. The CDR3 has 14 amino acids. Trimming removed 5 bases at V and 4 bases at J, with 15 bases between. Germline V gene lookup returns CDR1 SGHTA and CDR2 FQGTGA. CDR3 bases: TGTGCCAGCAGCATCTATACCTCTCCTTACGAGCAGTACTTC. Its protein is CASSIYTSPYEQYF.

A few counts support this clone. The genes are TRBV7-3 and TRBJ1-1; TRBD1 matches at 8 bases. The CDR3 is 13 amino acids. V shed 5 bases and J 4 bases; nucleotides not matched to a gene: 3. Germline CDR1 is SGHTA and CDR2 is FQGTGA. The CDR3: CASSNTGGTEAFF. CDR3 coding DNA: TGTGCCAGCAGCAATACAGGGGGCACTGAAGCTTTCTTT.